These 29 T cell receptor beta chains originate from one sample sequenced in a study of cytomegalovirus exposure and HLA in healthy donors. The PCR ran on 60 Vbeta and 13 Jbeta primers. Sequencing used immunoSEQ multiplex PCR; TCRdb keeps in-frame clones, though not all of them. The table includes around 120,000 clones, roughly 80% detected once. Sequencing was performed on PBMCs. These receptors were collected from a woman aged 40 to 50 in good health and CMV-seropositive.

V usage is TRBV6-5 and J usage is TRBJ2-2, with D maybe TRBD2 (5 bases). The V end was cut by 6 bases, the J end by 7 bases, with 15 bases between. The germline V gene has CDR1 MNHEY and CDR2 SVGAGI. This CDR3 spans 14 amino acids. CDR3 loop: CASSTTSLGGELFF. In DNA, the CDR3 is TGTGCCAGCAGCACCACTAGTTTAGGCGGGGAGCTGTTTTTT.

The genes are TRBV5-4 and TRBJ1-1, with TRBD1 matching over 8 bases. Trimming at V came to 4 bases and at J to 5 bases, leaving 13 bases not matched to a gene. Germline V gives CDR1 SGHNT, CDR2 YYREEE (reference sequence). This CDR3 contains 16 residues. The CDR3 sequence: CASSRTTGATGTEAFF. In nucleotides, the CDR3 is TGTGCCAGCAGCCGAACGACAGGGGCGACTGGAACTGAAGCTTTCTTT.

The gene calls are TRBV7-3 and TRBJ2-7; 7 nucleotides agree with TRBD2. Germline trimming cut 5 bases from V and 7 bases from J; bases unmatched to any gene: 8. CDR3 length equals 13 residues. Germline-derived CDR1 and CDR2 are SGHTA and FQGTGA. This CDR3 is CASSPREAGEQYF. For the CDR3, the DNA is TGTGCCAGCAGCCCCAGGGAAGCGGGGGAGCAGTACTTC.

J is TRBJ2-1 and V is TRBV10-1, with 12 positions matching TRBD2. V shed 6 bases and J 4 bases; nucleotides not matched to a gene: 7. This CDR3 has 16 amino acids. From germline, CDR1 is WNHNN and CDR2 SYGVQD (reference sequence). CDR3 DNA: TGCGCCAGCAGCGCCGGACTAGCGGGGACATACAATGAGCAGTTCTTC. This translates into CASSAGLAGTYNEQFF.

CDR3 in amino acids: CASSFGGGHEKLFF. CDR3 nucleotide sequence: TGTGCCAGCAGCTTCGGGGGGGGACATGAAAAACTGTTTTTT. This rearrangement joins TRBV7-8 to TRBJ1-4, with D perhaps TRBD1 (5 bases). CDR3 length: 14 residues. Germline values: CDR1 SGHVS, CDR2 FQNEAQ. Trimming left V 3 bases short and J 6 bases short, with 11 bases between.

The genes are TRBV4-2 and TRBJ1-2; 11 bases match TRBD1. This CDR3 comprises 16 residues. With V trimmed by 0 bases and J by 8 bases, 8 bases remained unmatched. From germline, CDR1 is LGHNA and CDR2 YNFKEQ. The CDR3 reads CASSQDRGQGARGYTF. The CDR3 nucleotides are TGTGCCAGCAGCCAAGATCGTGGACAGGGGGCGCGAGGCTACACCTTC.

This clone was observed a few times. This chain connects TRBV11-2 to TRBJ1-2; D gene ambiguous. This CDR3 comprises 14 residues. V gave up 3 bases and J gave up 2 bases, with 10 bases separating them. Germline lookup yields CDR1 SGHAT and CDR2 FQNNGV. CDR3 sequence reads: CASSLQEGNYGYTF. The DNA of the CDR3 is TGTGCCAGCAGCTTGCAGGAGGGAAACTATGGCTACACCTTC.

This clone was counted only a few times. This chain connects TRBV12-5 to TRBJ1-6; no reliable D call. The germline V and J ends were trimmed by 2 bases and 6 bases, with 29 bases remaining between them. The CDR3 covers 21 residues. Germline loops: CDR1 LGHNT, CDR2 FRNRAP. In DNA form, the CDR3 reads TGTGCTAGTGGTTTGAAGCCCCCCGGGAGCCCAACTTCTGGATTTAATTCACCCCTCCACTTT. Its translation is CASGLKPPGSPTSGFNSPLHF.

V usage is TRBV4-2 and J usage is TRBJ2-7; TRBD1 might be the D (6 bases). The CDR3 extends over 16 amino acids. Germline CDR1 LGHNA, CDR2 YNFKEQ. V gave up 1 base and J gave up 0 bases, with 13 bases separating them. CDR3 protein: CASSQVQDSFSYEQYF. The CDR3 DNA is TGTGCCAGCAGCCAAGTTCAGGACAGTTTCTCCTACGAGCAGTACTTC.

The rearrangement joins TRBV5-1 to TRBJ1-5; a weak D match, TRBD1 (5 bases). The CDR3 contains 14 residues. The V end lost 4 bases, the J end lost 1 base, and 9 bases lay between the germline ends. Germline V gene lookup returns CDR1 SGHRS and CDR2 YFSETQ. CDR3 nucleotides: TGCGCCAGCAGCCCAGGGTCCAGCAATCAGCCCCAGCATTTT. Translated: CASSPGSSNQPQHF.

V and J are TRBV7-9 and TRBJ2-5; 10 bases are shared with TRBD1. The J call may be mistaken, given a closer DNA end match to TRBJ2-7. The germline gives CDR1 SEHNR, CDR2 FQNEAQ (reference sequence). The CDR3 spans 14 residues. The DNA for the CDR3 is TGTGCCAGCAGCCCCGGGACAGGGGTAATCGAGCAGTACTTC. This gives the protein CASSPGTGVIEQYF.

The chain joins TRBV29-1 to TRBJ2-7, with a tentative D call TRBD1 (6 bases). Trimming left V 4 bases short and J 2 bases short, with 6 bases between. The germline V gene has CDR1 SQVTM and CDR2 ANQGSEA. This CDR3 is built from 11 residues. In nucleotides, the CDR3 is TGCAGCGTTGGGACAGCCTACGAGCAGTACTTC. Protein: CSVGTAYEQYF.

This rearrangement joins TRBV5-6 to TRBJ1-1; a weak D match, TRBD1 (5 bases). This CDR3 comprises 16 residues. The V gene lost 3 bases and the J gene lost 3 bases, with 18 bases spanning the gap. Looked up from germline, CDR1 is SGHDT and CDR2 is YYEEEE. The CDR3 here is CASSSTGRSRDTEAFF. CDR3 in DNA: TGTGCCAGCAGCTCCACAGGACGTAGTAGGGACACTGAAGCTTTCTTT.

V and J are TRBV2 and TRBJ1-6; 8 bases align to TRBD1. CDR1 and CDR2 (germline): SNHLY, FYNNEI. This CDR3 has 15 residues. V lost 6 bases, J lost 8 bases, and 9 bases stayed unmatched. CDR3 DNA sequence: TGTGCCAGCAGGCCGAGGACAGGGACCGATTCACCCCTCCACTTT. Protein sequence: CASRPRTGTDSPLHF. The variable domain in full, with the rest retrieved from reference TRBV2 and TRBJ1-6, is EPEVTQTPSHQVTQMGQEVILRCVPISNHLYFYWYRQILGQKVEFLVSFYNNEISEKSEIFDDQFSVERPDGSNFTLKIRSTKLEDSAMYFCASRPRTGTDSPLHFGNGTRLTVT.

J is TRBJ1-1 and V is TRBV7-3; no reliable D call. V was cut by 3 bases and J by 0 bases, with 5 bases left in between. This CDR3 is 13 amino acids long. Germline CDR1 SGHTA, CDR2 FQGTGA. CDR3 bases: TGTGCCAGCAGCTTCAGTATGAACACTGAAGCTTTCTTT. It translates to CASSFSMNTEAFF.

The CDR3 here is CASIHGRAGVGYGYTF. The CDR3 nucleotides are TGTGCCAGCATCCACGGCAGGGCGGGGGTAGGGTATGGCTACACCTTC. The rearrangement uses TRBV6-6 and TRBJ1-2, with a possible D match to TRBD1 (5 bases). The CDR3 consists of 16 residues. The V gene's germline CDR1 is MNHNY and CDR2 SVGAGI (reference sequence). V was shortened by 7 bases and J by 5 bases, with 23 bases between the two germline ends.

The genes are TRBV27 and TRBJ2-1; 7 bases line up with TRBD1. This CDR3 has 13 residues. Trimming at V came to 10 bases and at J to 8 bases, leaving 11 bases not matched to a gene. The germline gives CDR1 MNHEY, CDR2 SMNVEV (reference sequence). The CDR3 reads CANPIEGADEQFF. The CDR3, as DNA: TGTGCCAACCCGATAGAGGGGGCCGATGAGCAGTTCTTC.

This chain connects TRBV9 to TRBJ1-1; tentative D call: TRBD1 (6 bases). V was trimmed by 4 bases and J by 0 bases, leaving 13 bases between them. Germline V gene sequence: CDR1 SGDLS, CDR2 YYNGEE. The CDR3 runs 15 residues. The chain's CDR3 is CASSPRTELNTEAFF. In DNA, the CDR3 is TGTGCCAGCAGCCCGCGGACAGAATTGAACACTGAAGCTTTCTTT. The variable domain in full, with the rest retrieved from reference TRBV9 and TRBJ1-1, is DSGVTQTPKHLITATGQRVTLRCSPRSGDLSVYWYQQSLDQGLQFLIQYYNGEERAKGNILERFSAQQFPDLHSELNLSSLELGDSALYFCASSPRTELNTEAFFGQGTRLTVV.

This chain joins TRBV5-1 and TRBJ1-1; 9 nucleotides line up with TRBD1. J gave up 1 base and V 0 bases, and 4 bases lay outside the gene matches. The CDR3 contains 16 residues. CDR1 and CDR2 from the germline V gene are SGHRS and YFSETQ. CDR3 DNA: TGCGCCAGCAGCTTGGACAGGGGGCAGGGGAACACTGAAGCTTTCTTT. Amino acids: CASSLDRGQGNTEAFF. Full variable domain (outside the CDR3, taken from reference TRBV5-1 and TRBJ1-1): KAGVTQTPRYLIKTRGQQVTLSCSPISGHRSVSWYQQTPGQGLQFLFEYFSETQRNKGNFPGRFSGRQFSNSRSEMNVSTLELGDSALYLCASSLDRGQGNTEAFFGQGTRLTVV.

The chain carries TRBV7-8 and TRBJ2-5; D perhaps matches TRBD1 (5 bases). The germline V gene encodes CDR1 SGHVS and CDR2 FQNEAQ. V lost 5 bases and J lost 2, with 9 bases in between. CDR3 length equals 13 residues. Written as DNA, the CDR3 is TGTGCCAGCAGCGCTCGACAGCAAGAGACCCAGTACTTC. Encoded protein: CASSARQQETQYF.

The chain recombines TRBV5-6 with TRBJ2-7, with 7 bases lining up with TRBD1. With V trimmed by 0 bases and J by 3 bases, 6 bases remained unmatched. In germline, CDR1 is SGHDT, CDR2 YYEEEE. The CDR3 extends over 15 amino acids. This CDR3 is CASSLARRTGYEQYF. The CDR3, as DNA: TGTGCCAGCAGCTTGGCGCGCCGGACAGGCTACGAGCAGTACTTC.

The chain recombines TRBV2 with TRBJ1-1; 7 bases align to TRBD1. The germline V gene encodes CDR1 SNHLY and CDR2 FYNNEI. The CDR3 length is 13 residues. The V segment lost 6 bases and the J segment 5 bases; nucleotides outside the gene matches: 6. Written as DNA, the CDR3 is TGTGCCAGCAGCCAACAGGGGCGGACTGAAGCTTTCTTT. Amino acid sequence: CASSQQGRTEAFF.

The V gene is TRBV7-9, the J gene TRBJ2-7; TRBD1 is a possible D gene (6 bases). Germline V gene lookup returns CDR1 SEHNR and CDR2 FQNEAQ (reference sequence). The V and J ends lost 5 bases and 3 bases respectively, with 20 bases between them. This CDR3 has 16 residues. CDR3 nucleotide sequence: TGTGCCAGCAGCCCATTAGGGACAAATCCCCACTACGAGCAGTACTTC. Protein sequence: CASSPLGTNPHYEQYF. The complete variable domain, with remaining parts taken from reference TRBV7-9 and TRBJ2-7, reads DTGVSQNPRHKITKRGQNVTFRCDPISEHNRLYWYRQTLGQGPEFLTYFQNEAQLEKSRLLSDRFSAERPKGSFSTLEIQRTEQGDSAMYLCASSPLGTNPHYEQYFGPGTRLTVT.

The J gene is TRBJ2-1, the V gene TRBV19; D is possibly TRBD1 (6 bases). Germline V gene lookup returns CDR1 LNHDA and CDR2 SQIVND (reference sequence). The CDR3 has 16 residues. Trimming shortened V by 5 bases and J by 0 bases, and 14 bases separated the two germline ends. For the CDR3, the DNA is TGTGCCAGTAGTCCGTCCTACAGGGCCTCCTACAATGAGCAGTTCTTC. Its protein is CASSPSYRASYNEQFF.

V usage is TRBV5-1 and J usage is TRBJ2-7, with D possibly matching TRBD1 (6 bases). Trimming removed 4 bases from V and 6 bases from J, with 20 bases in between. This CDR3 has 15 amino acids. CDR1 and CDR2 (germline): SGHRS, YFSETQ. CDR3 loop: CASSLQGPQAREQYF. CDR3 nucleotide sequence: TGCGCCAGCAGCCTGCAGGGGCCTCAGGCTCGCGAGCAGTACTTC.

The J gene is TRBJ1-1, the V gene TRBV19, with D perhaps matching TRBD1 (5 bases). CDR3 length equals 14 residues. The V gene lost 7 bases and the J gene lost 5 bases, with 17 bases spanning the gap. The V gene's germline CDR1 is LNHDA and CDR2 SQIVND (reference sequence). CDR3 in DNA: TGTGCCAGTATCCCCCCCCTCCCAGGGACTGAAGCTTTCTTT. Protein product: CASIPPLPGTEAFF.

In its sample, this clone was seen a few times. The chain uses TRBV7-8 and TRBJ2-3, with 9 bases identical to TRBD2. The CDR3 totals 13 residues. The junction had 4 bases not matched to a gene; V was cut back by 8 bases and J by 4 bases. Germline assignment: CDR1 SGHVS and CDR2 FQNEAQ. CDR3 sequence: CASLRGGADTQYF. Written as DNA, the CDR3 is TGTGCCAGCCTGCGGGGGGGCGCAGATACGCAGTATTTT.

The chain has TRBV7-3 and TRBJ2-5; possibly TRBD1 for D (5 bases). The CDR3 extends over 13 amino acids. V was cut by 5 bases and J by 5 bases, with 12 bases left in between. In germline, CDR1 is SGHTA, CDR2 FQGTGA. CDR3 in DNA: TGTGCCAGCAGCCGAGACAGCTTTGAGACCCAGTACTTC. This encodes CASSRDSFETQYF.

The rearrangement uses TRBV5-6 and TRBJ1-1, with 7 bases fitting TRBD1. V lost 1 base, J lost 7 bases, and 4 bases stayed unmatched. Germline loops: CDR1 SGHDT, CDR2 YYEEEE. The CDR3 is 13 residues long. CDR3 in DNA: TGTGCCAGCAGCTTGACAACAGGGGATGAAGCTTTCTTT. It codes for CASSLTTGDEAFF.